The 19 T cell receptor beta chains below come from one sample, sequenced in a study of T cells in Graves' hyperthyroidism and ophthalmopathy. There were TCR beta CDR3 regions amplified from RNA transcripts. In the first-round RT-PCR of the TCR CDR3, the HTBI primer set was used. TCRdb itself ran the multiplex PCR reads through MiXCR, one entry per CDR3 protein. The sample lists about 200,000 distinct CDR3 sequences, about 15% occurring once. The specimen sequenced was blood. These receptors came from a woman between 45 and 60 years old with Graves' hyperthyroidism.

The chain is built from TRBV5-4 and TRBJ2-1, with D unclear. Germline V gives CDR1 SGHNT, CDR2 YYREEE (reference sequence). This CDR3 comprises 12 residues. With 3 bases removed from V and 6 bases from J, the gap between germline ends came to 7 bases. CDR3 amino acids: CASSYSVNEQFF. The CDR3 DNA is TGTGCCAGCAGCTACAGCGTCAATGAGCAGTTCTTC.

V usage is TRBV5-4 and J usage is TRBJ2-7; 7 nucleotides match TRBD2. J was trimmed by 6 bases and V by 3 bases; bases with no gene match: 9. CDR3 size: 14 residues. Germline loops: CDR1 SGHNT, CDR2 YYREEE (reference sequence). CDR3 region: CASSSGLEIGEQYF. CDR3 bases: TGTGCCAGCAGCTCCGGACTAGAAATAGGCGAGCAGTACTTC.

This clonotype was seen ten or more times. The rearrangement uses TRBV28 and TRBJ2-3, with TRBD2 as a possible D gene (6 bases). The CDR3 is made up of 18 amino acids. Trimming took 2 bases from V and 4 from J, leaving 22 bases between them. CDR1 is MDHEN and CDR2 is SYDVKM in the germline V gene. DNA for the CDR3: TGTGCCAGCAGTTTACTTCAAATCAGGCGGGGTCCCCCAGATACGCAGTATTTT. Translation: CASSLLQIRRGPPDTQYF.

V and J are TRBV29-1 and TRBJ2-5; no reliable D call. Germline V lookup: CDR1 SQVTM, CDR2 ANQGSEA. This CDR3 has 12 residues. The V end was cut by 3 bases, the J end by 0 bases, with 5 bases between. This CDR3 is CSVDFDQETQYF. The DNA of the CDR3 is TGCAGCGTTGATTTCGACCAAGAGACCCAGTACTTC.

Ten or more counts support this clonotype. The CDR3 DNA reads TGCGCCAGCAGAAGACAGGTAAATCAGCCCCAGCATTTT. Translation gives CASRRQVNQPQHF. This chain joins TRBV10-2 and TRBJ1-5; D perhaps matches TRBD1 (6 bases). The germline V gene encodes CDR1 WSHSY and CDR2 SAAADI. The CDR3 covers 13 residues. V was shortened by 6 bases and J by 4 bases, with 10 bases between the two germline ends.

DNA for the CDR3: TGTGCCAGCAGTTTTCTATCGGACGGAACTGAAGCTTTCTTT. Protein product: CASSFLSDGTEAFF. V gene TRBV3-1 combines with J gene TRBJ1-1; D is unresolved. The length of the CDR3 is 14 residues. Trimming stripped 6 bases from V and 5 bases from J, with 16 bases between. CDR1 LGHDT and CDR2 YNNKEL come from the germline V gene (reference sequence).

This clonotype was observed a handful of times. This chain links TRBV20-1 with TRBJ2-7; D perhaps matches TRBD1 (6 bases). The CDR3 has 13 amino acids. The germline V gene has CDR1 DFQATT and CDR2 SNEGSKA (reference sequence). V was trimmed by 6 bases and J by 3 bases, leaving 15 bases between them. CDR3 DNA: TGCAGTGCCGTCGGCCAGGGGTTCTACGAGCAGTACTTC. Translation gives CSAVGQGFYEQYF.

The chain couples TRBV29-1 to TRBJ1-2, with TRBD1 matching 7 bases. CDR3 length: 13 residues. V dropped 3 bases and J dropped 4; count of bases not matched to a gene: 5. The germline gives CDR1 SQVTM, CDR2 ANQGSEA. In DNA form, the CDR3 reads TGCAGCGTTGAGGCAGGGGGAGGCTATGGCTACACCTTC. Amino acid sequence: CSVEAGGGYGYTF.

This clonotype was detected ten times or more. This chain connects TRBV7-9 to TRBJ2-5; D perhaps matches TRBD1 (5 bases). CDR1 is SEHNR, CDR2 FQNEAQ, per germline (reference sequence). Trimming stripped 5 bases from V and 1 base from J, with 14 bases between. The CDR3 runs 15 residues. The CDR3 DNA reads TGTGCCAGCAGCCTCATACAGGAGTCCCAAGAGACCCAGTACTTC. Encoded protein: CASSLIQESQETQYF. The full variable domain, with the rest looked up from reference TRBV7-9 and TRBJ2-5, is DTGVSQNPRHKITKRGQNVTFRCDPISEHNRLYWYRQTLGQGPEFLTYFQNEAQLEKSRLLSDRFSAERPKGSFSTLEIQRTEQGDSAMYLCASSLIQESQETQYFGPGTRLLVL.

This chain uses TRBV11-2 with TRBJ2-1; 10 bases fit TRBD2. Germline values: CDR1 SGHAT, CDR2 FQNNGV. V lost 5 bases to trimming and J lost 8 bases; unmatched junction nucleotides: 9. CDR3 length: 15 amino acids. The CDR3 region has the DNA TGTGCCAGCAGCCACACCGGGACTAGCGCGCATGAGCAGTTCTTC. This translates into CASSHTGTSAHEQFF.

This clonotype has at least ten counts. This chain joins TRBV11-1 and TRBJ2-2; TRBD1 is a possible D gene (5 bases). The V gene's germline CDR1 is SGHAT and CDR2 FQDESV (reference sequence). There are 13 residues in the CDR3. V lost 3 bases to trimming and J lost 6 bases, with 8 bases between them. The CDR3 DNA sequence: TGTGCCAGCAGCTTTCAGGGCGCCGGGGAGCTGTTTTTT. Residues: CASSFQGAGELFF.

Ten or more counts support this clonotype. The chain links TRBV6-1 to TRBJ2-7, with 7 bases fitting TRBD2. The length of the CDR3 is 15 residues. The V gene end was trimmed by 8 bases and the J gene end by 2 bases; junction bases not matched to a gene: 12. Germline V gene data show CDR1 as MNHNS and CDR2 as SASEGT. The CDR3 DNA follows: TGTGCCAGCGCGGTGCAGCGGGGTAAAACCTACGAGCAGTACTTC. Protein sequence: CASAVQRGKTYEQYF.

This clonotype was seen repeatedly, ten times or more. The genes are TRBV7-6 and TRBJ2-7; D possibly corresponds to TRBD1 (6 bases). Germline CDR1 is SGHVS and CDR2 is FNYEAQ. Trimming stripped 2 bases from V and 5 bases from J, with 16 bases between. This CDR3 comprises 15 residues. Here the CDR3 DNA reads TGTGCCAGCAGCTTAACGGCAGGGGAAGAGCACGAGCAGTACTTC. As protein: CASSLTAGEEHEQYF.

In this sample, this clonotype turned up many times. The DNA of the CDR3 is TGTGCCAGCAGTTACTCGAAGTCCAGGAACACTGAAGCTTTCTTT. Residues: CASSYSKSRNTEAFF. V is TRBV6-5 and J is TRBJ1-1; D ambiguous. Trimming stripped 0 bases from V and 1 base from J, with 9 bases between. The germline V gene has CDR1 MNHEY and CDR2 SVGAGI. CDR3 length equals 15 residues.

This clonotype was detected many times. This rearrangement joins TRBV12-3 or TRBV12-4 to TRBJ2-1, with TRBD2 matching over 8 bases. V trimming: 7 bases; J trimming: 7 bases; junction bases outside the gene matches: 12. CDR3 length: 15 residues. In DNA form, the CDR3 reads TGTGCCAGCACCGTGGGTAGCGGGATCTGGAATGAGCAGTTCTTC. It codes for CASTVGSGIWNEQFF.

In this sample, this clonotype turned up many times. This sequence joins TRBV27 and TRBJ2-7; 7 nucleotides agree with TRBD1. V lost 6 bases, J lost 1 base, and 6 bases stayed unmatched. Germline CDR1 and CDR2: MNHEY and SMNVEV (reference sequence). CDR3 length: 14 amino acids. The CDR3 DNA sequence: TGTGCCAGCAGCACCGGGACAGAGTCCTACGAGCAGTACTTC. Protein: CASSTGTESYEQYF.

This clonotype was seen many times. The chain links TRBV2 to TRBJ2-7; 7 positions agree with TRBD2. This CDR3 spans 13 amino acids. V lost 8 bases and J lost 6; bases outside the gene matches: 10. Per germline, CDR1 SNHLY and CDR2 FYNNEI. The CDR3: CASVPAGMGEQYF. In DNA form, the CDR3 reads TGTGCCAGCGTCCCAGCGGGAATGGGCGAGCAGTACTTC.

The CDR3: CASSPETGAGEKLFF. CDR3 in DNA: TGTGCCAGCAGCCCCGAGACAGGCGCGGGTGAAAAACTGTTTTTT. V gene TRBV7-8 combines with J gene TRBJ1-4; D perhaps matches TRBD1 (6 bases). V shed 5 bases and J shed 7 bases, with 17 bases lying between them. Germline-derived CDR1 and CDR2 are SGHVS and FQNEAQ. The length of the CDR3 is 15 residues. Based on the CDR3 plus reference TRBV7-8 and TRBJ1-4, the full variable domain is GAGVSQSPRYKVAKRGQDVALRCDPISGHVSLFWYQQALGQGPEFLTYFQNEAQLDKSGLPSDRFFAERPEGSVSTLKIQRTQQEDSAVYLCASSPETGAGEKLFFGSGTQLSVL.

Here the CDR3 DNA reads TGTGCCAGCAGCTTAGGGTGGGGCTCAACTAATGAAAAACTGTTTTTT. Amino acids: CASSLGWGSTNEKLFF. The J gene is TRBJ1-4, the V gene TRBV7-8; weak D call: TRBD1 (5 bases). CDR1 SGHVS and CDR2 FQNEAQ come from the germline V gene. The CDR3 totals 16 residues. V dropped 1 base and J dropped 0 bases, with 9 bases sitting between them.